This is a list of T cell receptor beta chains from one sample in a study of technical replicates of blood from a handful of donors. Sequencing used immunoSEQ multiplex PCR; TCRdb keeps in-frame clones, though not all of them. The data contain about 81,000 clones, 75% to 85% of them singletons. The sequencing sample was made of PBMCs. All receptors derive from a human donor in good health. Some clones in this sample may be carry-over from other donors' samples. The CDR3 runs from the conserved cysteine through the conserved F or W. A D gene is named only where the DNA matches it firmly. Size tells how often a clone was seen (once, few, many) or the class of an expanded clone, and some rows leave it out.

V	D	J	size	CDR3	DNA
TRBV30	TRBD1	TRBJ2-7	many	CAFGQGNHEQYF	TGTGCCTTTGGACAGGGGAACCACGAGCAGTACTTC
TRBV4-3	NA	TRBJ2-1	NA	CASSQEVLAYNEQFF	TGCGCCAGCAGCCAAGAGGTCCTAGCTTACAATGAGCAGTTCTTC
TRBV11-2	NA	TRBJ1-4	NA	CATQIGPAGEKLFF	TGTGCCACCCAGATTGGGCCGGCGGGTGAAAAACTGTTTTTT
TRBV7-2	NA	TRBJ2-5	NA	CASSFLWGQQETQYF	TGTGCCAGCAGCTTCCTTTGGGGCCAACAAGAGACCCAGTACTTC
TRBV7-9	NA	TRBJ2-7	few	CASSLQATYEQYF	TGTGCCAGCAGCTTACAGGCAACCTACGAGCAGTACTTC
TRBV5-6	NA	TRBJ1-1	NA	CASSFGENTEAFF	TGTGCCAGCAGCTTCGGGGAGAACACTGAAGCTTTCTTT
TRBV6-5	NA	TRBJ2-1	NA	CASSYYQGSYNEQFF	TGTGCCAGCAGTTACTATCAGGGGTCGTACAATGAGCAGTTCTTC
TRBV7-3	TRBD1	TRBJ2-1	NA	CASSLNRGLKNEQFF	TGTGCCAGCAGCTTAAACAGGGGCCTCAAAAATGAGCAGTTCTTC
TRBV10-2	TRBD2	TRBJ2-5	NA	CASSAGTSSETQYF	TGCGCCAGCAGCGCCGGGACTAGCAGCGAGACCCAGTACTTC
TRBV6-5	TRBD2	TRBJ2-5	few	CASIAGEFSETQYF	TGTGCCAGCATAGCGGGGGAATTTTCGGAGACCCAGTACTTC
TRBV10-3	TRBD1	TRBJ1-1	NA	CAISADRGLRTEAFF	TGTGCCATCAGCGCCGACAGGGGCCTAAGGACTGAAGCTTTCTTT
TRBV10-3	TRBD2	TRBJ2-3	NA	CAINRGGQTDTQYF	TGTGCCATAAACCGGGGGGGCCAGACAGATACGCAGTATTTT
TRBV7-3	NA	TRBJ2-5	NA	CASSRGAGQETQYF	TGTGCCAGCAGCCGGGGGGCAGGGCAAGAGACCCAGTACTTC
TRBV30	TRBD1	TRBJ1-1	NA	CAWRQGVRAFF	TGTGCCTGGCGACAGGGGGTTCGGGCTTTCTTT
TRBV11-2	NA	TRBJ2-3	once	CASSLGLPPDTQYF	TGTGCCAGCAGCTTAGGACTTCCCCCCGATACGCAGTATTTT
TRBV5-1	NA	TRBJ1-2	NA	CASSLEIGNYGYTF	TGCGCCAGCTCACTGGAGATTGGAAACTATGGCTACACCTTC
TRBV5-4	TRBD2	TRBJ2-7	NA	CASSDRGGEHEQYF	TGTGCCAGCAGCGACCGGGGGGGCGAGCACGAGCAGTACTTC
TRBV6-6	NA	TRBJ1-6	NA	CASSLLNSPLHF	TGTGCCAGCAGCCTACTCAACTCCCCCCTCCACTTT
TRBV7-2	NA	TRBJ2-2	once	CASSRSRVGELFF	TGTGCCAGCAGCCGCTCTAGAGTCGGGGAGCTGTTTTTT
TRBV4-2	TRBD2	TRBJ2-1	NA	CASSQEGTSGVNEQFF	TGTGCCAGCAGCCAAGAAGGGACTAGCGGGGTCAATGAGCAGTTCTTC
TRBV5-1	NA	TRBJ1-2	NA	CASSLSSANYGYTF	TGCGCCAGCAGCTTGTCGTCAGCTAACTATGGCTACACCTTC
TRBV7-9	NA	TRBJ1-4	NA	CASSQGLNEKLFF	TGTGCCAGCAGCCAGGGACTGAATGAAAAACTGTTTTTT
TRBV6-5	NA	TRBJ2-5	NA	CASSATGYQETQYF	TGTGCCAGCAGTGCAACAGGGTACCAAGAGACCCAGTACTTC
TRBV11-2	NA	TRBJ2-3	NA	CASSYLGASSDTQYF	TGTGCCAGCAGCTATCTGGGGGCTTCGTCGGATACGCAGTATTTT
TRBV7-7	NA	TRBJ2-1	NA	CASSHSDNNEQFF	TGTGCCAGCAGCCACTCCGACAACAATGAGCAGTTCTTC
TRBV30	NA	TRBJ1-1	NA	CAWRKGRVVTEAFF	TGTGCCTGGAGAAAAGGGAGGGTTGTCACTGAAGCTTTCTTT
TRBV27	NA	TRBJ1-6	NA	CASSFFSRARDSPLHF	TGTGCCAGCAGTTTTTTTAGCAGGGCCAGGGATTCACCCCTCCACTTT
TRBV2	TRBD1	TRBJ2-3	NA	CASGQGARDTQYF	TGTGCCAGCGGACAGGGGGCGCGTGATACGCAGTATTTT
TRBV5-6	TRBD2	TRBJ2-7	NA	CASSLVGGGPLEQYF	TGTGCCAGCAGCTTGGTTGGGGGAGGGCCCCTCGAGCAGTACTTC